This T cell receptor beta chain was sequenced in a study of cytomegalovirus exposure and HLA in healthy donors. Donors in the study were healthy people who gave bone marrow. The PCR had 60 Vbeta and 13 Jbeta primers. TCRdb's copy holds only in-frame clones and misses some; the assay was immunoSEQ multiplex PCR. The data contain about 130,000 clones, about 81% of them singletons. The CDR3 contains 14 residues. The V end lost 2 bases, the J end lost 2 bases, and 9 bases lay between the germline ends. Germline V CDR1 and CDR2: MGHRA, YSYEKL. The rearrangement links TRBV4-1 to TRBJ1-1; D is unresolved. The source of this sequence is a woman in her twenties or thirties in good health and CMV-seronegative. Source material: PBMCs. The CDR3 DNA reads TGCGCCAGCAGCCAATTGACACTCAACACTGAAGCTTTCTTT. Amino acids: CASSQLTLNTEAFF.